Below, one T cell receptor beta chain is given with its context. The antigen is not known. These data are taken from a study of early stage breast cancer tumors. Study information: Of around 15 invasive breast tumors, around 13 were hormone receptor-positive, HER2-negative. Study-wide points: Functional markers like CD4, CD8 and FOXP3 were missed in bulk sequencing. Blood repertoires resembled normal breast more than tumor. Compared with adjacent normal breast, tumors showed about 2.5-fold denser, more clonal T cells.

Libraries were prepared by immunoSEQ multiplex PCR; TCRdb keeps only in-frame clonotypes and omits some of them. There are about 51,000 clones in the sample; around 80% occur only once, and around 3.6% lies in the top ten. The CDR3 has 18 amino acids. Germline values: CDR1 LNHDA, CDR2 SQIVND (reference sequence). Trimming at V came to 4 bases and at J to 0 bases, leaving 12 bases not matched to a gene. The TCR comes from a person in their 40s with breast cancer. Sequenced sample: blood. The chain employs TRBV19 and TRBJ1-3, with TRBD1 matching over 7 bases. CDR3 nucleotide sequence: TGTGCCAGTAGTAGGTTCTTCGAAGGGACAGCCTCTGGAAACACCATATATTTT. Protein: CASSRFFEGTASGNTIYF.